Listed below are T cell receptor beta chains from one sample, sequenced in a study of T cell responses to AZD1222 COVID-19 vaccine. Here immunoSEQ multiplex PCR was the method, and the copy in TCRdb shows in-frame clones only, minus some. The repertoire consists of more than 95,000 clones, with more than 70% occurring once and the leading ten covering 3.5% to 5.5%. The sample was peripheral blood, taken 28 days after the second AZD1222 dose. These receptors originate from an adult who received the AZD1222 COVID-19 vaccine. Each CDR3 is given with its conserved first and last residue. The D gene is left open where the match is weak. Rows may omit the clone size; those that give it use once, few, many or a size class.

v_call: TRBV11-3
j_call: TRBJ2-7
d_call: NA
clone_size: NA
cdr3_aa: CASSLGGGLYEQYF
cdr3_nt: TGTGCCAGCAGCTTAGGGGGTGGTCTCTACGAGCAGTACTTC

v_call: TRBV29-1
j_call: TRBJ2-4
d_call: TRBD1
clone_size: NA
cdr3_aa: CSVVSNRGDIQYF
cdr3_nt: TGCAGCGTTGTCTCGAACAGGGGCGACATTCAGTACTTC

v_call: TRBV19
j_call: TRBJ1-1
d_call: TRBD1
clone_size: NA
cdr3_aa: CASMRQGRTEAFF
cdr3_nt: TGTGCCAGTATGAGACAGGGTAGGACTGAAGCTTTCTTT

v_call: TRBV5-6
j_call: TRBJ2-2
d_call: NA
clone_size: NA
cdr3_aa: CASSWVHVGELFF
cdr3_nt: TGTGCCAGCAGCTGGGTGCATGTCGGGGAGCTGTTTTTT

v_call: TRBV7-3
j_call: TRBJ2-7
d_call: NA
clone_size: NA
cdr3_aa: CASSLTSTGLTYEQYF
cdr3_nt: TGTGCCAGCAGCTTAACATCGACAGGCCTAACCTACGAGCAGTACTTC

v_call: TRBV2
j_call: TRBJ2-5
d_call: NA
clone_size: NA
cdr3_aa: CASGDVFLATQYF
cdr3_nt: TGTGCCAGCGGTGACGTCTTCTTGGCGACCCAGTACTTC

v_call: TRBV28
j_call: TRBJ1-2
d_call: NA
clone_size: NA
cdr3_aa: CASSLVRAPAGYTF
cdr3_nt: TGTGCCAGCAGTTTGGTTCGTGCGCCGGCTGGCTACACCTTC

v_call: TRBV7-2
j_call: TRBJ2-3
d_call: NA
clone_size: few
cdr3_aa: CASSFYRDTQYF
cdr3_nt: TGTGCCAGCAGCTTTTATCGGGATACGCAGTATTTT

v_call: TRBV6-2/TRBV6-3
j_call: TRBJ2-7
d_call: NA
clone_size: NA
cdr3_aa: CASSTTLGQKNSYEQYF
cdr3_nt: TGTGCCAGCAGCACTACCTTAGGACAGAAAAATTCCTACGAGCAGTACTTC

v_call: TRBV19
j_call: TRBJ1-2
d_call: NA
clone_size: once
cdr3_aa: CASSMSLSGANYGYTF
cdr3_nt: TGTGCCAGTAGTATGTCCCTCAGCGGAGCTAACTATGGCTACACCTTC

v_call: TRBV6-5
j_call: TRBJ1-2
d_call: NA
clone_size: NA
cdr3_aa: CASSYVLGTTNYGYTF
cdr3_nt: TGTGCCAGCAGTTATGTTCTCGGGACAACTAACTATGGCTACACCTTC

v_call: TRBV28
j_call: TRBJ2-7
d_call: NA
clone_size: NA
cdr3_aa: CASNSMGGYEQYF
cdr3_nt: TGTGCCAGCAACTCAATGGGCGGCTACGAGCAGTACTTC

v_call: TRBV6-4
j_call: TRBJ1-5
d_call: TRBD1
clone_size: few
cdr3_aa: CASSTTGARGNQPQHF
cdr3_nt: TGTGCCAGCAGCACTACAGGGGCCCGTGGCAATCAGCCCCAGCATTTT

v_call: TRBV5-6
j_call: TRBJ1-2
d_call: NA
clone_size: NA
cdr3_aa: CASSLQLGRFYGYTF
cdr3_nt: TGTGCCAGCAGCTTGCAGCTAGGGCGATTCTATGGCTACACCTTC

v_call: TRBV6-5
j_call: TRBJ2-7
d_call: TRBD1
clone_size: NA
cdr3_aa: CASSYAGQGGHEQYF
cdr3_nt: TGTGCCAGCAGTTACGCGGGACAGGGGGGCCACGAGCAGTACTTC

v_call: TRBV6-2/TRBV6-3
j_call: TRBJ1-1
d_call: NA
clone_size: NA
cdr3_aa: CASSTRQDSNTEAFF
cdr3_nt: TGTGCCAGCAGTACCCGACAGGACTCGAACACTGAAGCTTTCTTT

v_call: TRBV28
j_call: TRBJ2-7
d_call: TRBD1
clone_size: few
cdr3_aa: CASRGQGVYEQYF
cdr3_nt: TGTGCCAGCAGAGGACAGGGGGTCTACGAGCAGTACTTC

v_call: TRBV5-1
j_call: TRBJ2-3
d_call: TRBD2
clone_size: once
cdr3_aa: CASSVSGGAADTQYF
cdr3_nt: TGCGCCAGCAGCGTTAGCGGGGGGGCGGCGGATACGCAGTATTTT

v_call: TRBV5-1
j_call: TRBJ1-3
d_call: NA
clone_size: NA
cdr3_aa: CASSLGTGFRNTIYF
cdr3_nt: TGCGCCAGCAGCTTGGGCACAGGTTTTCGAAACACCATATATTTT